A single sample gave rise to the 21 T cell receptor beta chains below, sequenced in a study of brain T cells in children with intractable seizures (dated by TCRdb to the early 2020s). Library method: the immunoSEQ multiplex PCR assay. Drawn from immuneACCESS, this table holds only the in-frame rearrangements with V and J called that TCRdb kept. Clones are partly lost; checked studies trace under half to an unresolved V gene and leave the rest unexplained. This sample has about 340,000 clones in its table, and 93% of those were observed once. The leading ten clones occupy roughly 6% of the sample. The time point label corresponds to: blood from clinic visit 5 months post-surgery; TSC patient then seizure free. Sample: peripheral blood, taken about 5 months after surgery. Every receptor here comes from a boy younger than two with tuberous sclerosis and intractable seizures.

This clone was seen a handful of times. The chain has TRBV24-1 and TRBJ2-2; no clear D gene. Germline-derived CDR1 and CDR2 are KGHDR and SFDVKD. The V and J ends lost 4 bases and 1 base respectively, with 15 bases between them. The CDR3 contains 17 residues. The CDR3 reads CATSDVADQRNTGELFF. Here the CDR3 DNA reads TGTGCCACCAGTGACGTCGCGGACCAACGGAACACCGGGGAGCTGTTTTTT.

The chain has TRBV10-3 and TRBJ1-6; 9 nucleotides match TRBD1. This CDR3 is built from 14 residues. From germline, CDR1 is ENHRY and CDR2 SYGVKD. V lost 6 bases, J lost 9 bases, and 6 bases stayed unmatched. CDR3 sequence (DNA): TGTGCCATCAGGGGGACAGGGTTAGGTTCACCCCTCCACTTT. Translation gives CAIRGTGLGSPLHF.

The V call is TRBV5-1, the J call TRBJ2-2, with 7 bases fitting TRBD1. Germline loops: CDR1 SGHRS, CDR2 YFSETQ. The CDR3 sequence is 16 residues long. V shed 4 bases and J 0 bases; nucleotides not matched to a gene: 6. The CDR3 nucleotides read TGCGCCAGCAGCCCAAACACAGGGGCGAACACCGGGGAGCTGTTTTTT. Encoded protein: CASSPNTGANTGELFF. The entire variable domain, with the rest obtained from reference TRBV5-1 and TRBJ2-2, is as follows: KAGVTQTPRYLIKTRGQQVTLSCSPISGHRSVSWYQQTPGQGLQFLFEYFSETQRNKGNFPGRFSGRQFSNSRSEMNVSTLELGDSALYLCASSPNTGANTGELFFGEGSRLTVL.

The chain recombines TRBV19 with TRBJ1-1; D is possibly TRBD1 (5 bases). This CDR3 region has 13 residues. V gave up 3 bases and J gave up 5 bases, with 10 bases separating them. In germline, CDR1 is LNHDA, CDR2 SQIVND (reference sequence). The CDR3 DNA sequence: TGTGCCAGTAGTATGGCCAGGGAGACTGAAGCTTTCTTT. Translated, it gives CASSMARETEAFF.

This clone was picked up one time. The CDR3 DNA sequence: TGTGCCAGCAGCTTCGGGACAGGGGGGAGCACTAGTGAAGCTTTCTTT. It translates to CASSFGTGGSTSEAFF. The V call is TRBV7-9, the J call TRBJ1-1; TRBD1 agrees at 11 bases. CDR1 and CDR2 from the germline V gene are SEHNR and FQNEAQ (reference sequence). The trim removed 3 bases at V and 7 bases at J, leaving 10 bases unmatched. The CDR3 totals 16 residues.

The chain joins TRBV9 to TRBJ1-5, with TRBD1 as a possible D gene (6 bases). The ends were cut back, 4 bases at V and 3 bases at J, with 14 bases in the middle. This CDR3 comprises 15 residues. Germline-derived CDR1 and CDR2 are SGDLS and YYNGEE. DNA for the CDR3: TGTGCCAGCAGCCCAACAGGGTACGACAATCAGCCCCAGCATTTT. This encodes CASSPTGYDNQPQHF.

The chain combines TRBV29-1 with TRBJ1-2; 9 positions agree with TRBD1. The V segment lost 3 bases and the J segment 1 base; nucleotides outside the gene matches: 9. The CDR3 loop spans 16 amino acids. Germline loops: CDR1 SQVTM, CDR2 ANQGSEA. Here the CDR3 reads CSVDGPGQGNNYGYTF. CDR3 nucleotide sequence: TGCAGCGTTGACGGCCCGGGACAGGGAAATAACTATGGCTACACCTTC.

The chain links TRBV5-1 to TRBJ2-7, with TRBD1 matching over 8 bases. Looked up from germline, CDR1 is SGHRS and CDR2 is YFSETQ. Germline trimming cut 7 bases from V and 7 bases from J; bases unmatched to any gene: 10. CDR3 length: 13 residues. The CDR3 loop reads CASRGTGQREQYF. DNA of the CDR3: TGCGCCAGCCGCGGGACAGGCCAGCGGGAGCAGTACTTC.

The chain carries TRBV6-1 and TRBJ2-3; 8 positions match TRBD2. The V and J ends lost 4 bases and 4 bases, in that order; junction bases with no gene match: 19. Germline CDR1 is MNHNS and CDR2 is SASEGT. This CDR3 region has 19 residues. CDR3 sequence: CASSAQSGGLFDRADTQYF. The CDR3 DNA follows: TGTGCCAGCAGTGCCCAGAGCGGGGGCTTGTTTGACCGGGCAGATACGCAGTATTTT.

The chain recombines TRBV12-3 or TRBV12-4 with TRBJ2-7; D is ambiguous. The CDR3 runs 13 residues. The ends were cut back, 2 bases at V and 0 bases at J, with 5 bases in the middle. The CDR3 coding sequence is TGTGCCAGCAGTTTACGGAACTCCTACGAGCAGTACTTC. Translated: CASSLRNSYEQYF.

The chain links TRBV30 to TRBJ1-4, with a tentative D call TRBD1 (5 bases). V lost 2 bases and J lost 5, with 9 bases in between. This CDR3 has 13 amino acids. Germline V gives CDR1 GTSNPN, CDR2 SVGIG (reference sequence). The CDR3 coding sequence is TGTGCCTGGAGTCCCCAGGGAAATGAAAAACTGTTTTTT. The encoded protein is CAWSPQGNEKLFF.

V is TRBV5-1 and J is TRBJ2-1, with TRBD2 matching 14 bases. The CDR3 has 19 amino acids. Trimming cost V 0 bases and J 3 bases; bases outside gene matches: 8. Germline V lookup: CDR1 SGHRS, CDR2 YFSETQ. The CDR3 DNA reads as TGCGCCAGCAGCTTGGTCCCGGGACTAGCGGGGGCCCTCTACAATGAGCAGTTCTTC. It yields the protein CASSLVPGLAGALYNEQFF.

This chain links TRBV5-1 with TRBJ1-1; D gene uncertain. The CDR3 consists of 15 residues. CDR1 SGHRS and CDR2 YFSETQ come from the germline V gene. The ends were cut back, 5 bases at V and 2 bases at J, with 16 bases in the middle. DNA of the CDR3: TGCGCCAGCAGTCCCTTTGACACCACTAACACTGAAGCTTTCTTT. This sequence encodes CASSPFDTTNTEAFF.

The chain couples TRBV4-2 to TRBJ2-6; tentative D call: TRBD1 (6 bases). The CDR3 has 18 residues. CDR1 LGHNA and CDR2 YNFKEQ come from the germline V gene. With 4 bases removed from V and 0 bases from J, the gap between germline ends came to 16 bases. CDR3 sequence reads: CASSPQGTENSGANVLTF. The CDR3 DNA reads as TGTGCCAGCAGCCCCCAGGGGACGGAAAACTCTGGGGCCAACGTCCTGACTTTC.

The CDR3 spells CASSQPTGQTQETQYF. CDR3 nucleotide sequence: TGCGCCAGCAGCCAACCGACCGGGCAGACTCAAGAGACCCAGTACTTC. The J gene is TRBJ2-5, the V gene TRBV4-1; no definite D call. The V end lost 2 bases, the J end lost 2 bases, and 15 bases lay between the germline ends. Germline loops: CDR1 MGHRA, CDR2 YSYEKL. The CDR3 consists of 16 residues.

The chain recombines TRBV11-2 with TRBJ2-1, with 12 positions matching TRBD2. CDR1 SGHAT and CDR2 FQNNGV come from the germline V gene. With 0 bases clipped from V and 7 bases from J, the junction kept 10 bases outside the gene matches. The CDR3 sequence is 18 residues long. DNA for the CDR3: TGTGCCAGCAGCTTAGAGCCTAGCGGGGGGGCCTGGGGAAATGAGCAGTTCTTC. As protein: CASSLEPSGGAWGNEQFF.

The V and J genes are TRBV4-1 and TRBJ1-3, with D maybe TRBD1 (5 bases). The CDR3 consists of 15 residues. Germline CDR1 reads MGHRA; CDR2 reads YSYEKL. V lost 4 bases to trimming and J lost 3 bases, with 13 bases between them. CDR3 loop: CASSLGTGGGNTIYF. CDR3 DNA sequence: TGCGCCAGCAGCCTAGGGACTGGCGGTGGAAACACCATATATTTT.

J is TRBJ2-2 and V is TRBV30; 10 nucleotides agree with TRBD2. Per the germline V gene, CDR1 is GTSNPN and CDR2 is SVGIG (reference sequence). Losses at the gene ends were 7 bases for V and 8 bases for J; bases not matched to a gene: 16. There are 16 residues in the CDR3. CDR3: CASTLASSGSVGELFF. CDR3 DNA: TGTGCCTCGACCCTCGCGTCTAGCGGGAGTGTTGGGGAGCTGTTTTTT.

The V gene is TRBV6-5, the J gene TRBJ2-2; 8 bases are a match to TRBD2. Germline V gene sequence: CDR1 MNHEY, CDR2 SVGAGI. The CDR3 length is 14 residues. The junction had 4 bases not matched to a gene; V was cut back by 8 bases and J by 2 bases. The CDR3 here is CASAAGGNTGELFF. Written as DNA, the CDR3 is TGTGCCAGCGCTGCGGGAGGTAACACCGGGGAGCTGTTTTTT.

J is TRBJ1-1 and V is TRBV27, with 7 bases aligning to TRBD1. Trimming cost V 4 bases and J 3 bases; bases outside gene matches: 8. The germline V gene has CDR1 MNHEY and CDR2 SMNVEV (reference sequence). The length of the CDR3 is 15 residues. CDR3 loop: CASSSPQGGHTEAFF. For the CDR3, the DNA is TGTGCCAGCAGTTCACCCCAGGGGGGCCACACTGAAGCTTTCTTT.

The chain links TRBV9 to TRBJ2-2, with D hard to call. The CDR3 has 14 amino acids. In germline, CDR1 is SGDLS, CDR2 YYNGEE. The V end lost 4 bases, the J end lost 6 bases, and 13 bases lay between the germline ends. CDR3 DNA: TGTGCCAGCAGCCCTTGGACCCGAGCCGGGGAGCTGTTTTTT. It encodes CASSPWTRAGELFF.